This is a list of T cell receptor beta chains from one sample in a study of technical replicates of blood from a handful of donors. The data were produced by immunoSEQ multiplex PCR, yet TCRdb's version contains in-frame clones alone and is incomplete. The sample holds approximately 75,000 clones, nearly 98% seen once. The sequencing sample was made of T cells isolated from PBMCs. The source of these receptors is a human donor in good health. The conserved cysteine and the conserved F or W are not part of the CDR3 here. Fields, in order: D gene, J gene, V gene, CDR3 protein. D genes are given only for firm matches.

TRBD1	TRBJ2-3	TRBV27	ASRRPGTGETDTQY
TRBD2	TRBJ2-1	TRBV30	AWSGWTSGRAVENEQF
NA	TRBJ2-1	TRBV18	ASSPQLADNEQF
NA	TRBJ2-2	TRBV4-3	ASSQDQTGELF
NA	TRBJ1-4	TRBV30	AWSARSEKLF
TRBD1	TRBJ1-1	TRBV25-1	ASSERGTGNTEAF
NA	TRBJ2-3	TRBV7-2	ASSLGTRGTDTQY
NA	TRBJ1-2	TRBV29-1	SVDPGQDGYT
NA	TRBJ2-1	TRBV6-5	ASSEGLYNEQF
TRBD1	TRBJ2-7	TRBV7-2	ASSPSGQGFYEQY
NA	TRBJ2-5	TRBV12-5	ASGLVGETQY
TRBD1	TRBJ1-3	TRBV2	ASSAQGAFFSGNTIY
NA	TRBJ2-7	TRBV7-9	ASTPRTGEDRSYYEQY
NA	TRBJ1-5	TRBV4-1	ASSQDLRGSQPQH
NA	TRBJ1-2	TRBV19	ASSTTVDTINYGYT
TRBD1	TRBJ1-5	TRBV2	ASSETGGNQPQH
TRBD2	TRBJ2-7	TRBV5-1	ASRAGGWEQY
TRBD1	TRBJ1-2	TRBV14	ASSQAGTAYGYT
NA	TRBJ1-5	TRBV27	ASSLFRGRNQPQH
TRBD2	TRBJ2-1	TRBV4-3	ASSPLAGESYNEQF
TRBD2	TRBJ2-1	TRBV7-2	ASSLARTSGRGNEQF
NA	TRBJ2-1	TRBV10-3	AISGGASGEYNEQF
NA	TRBJ2-5	TRBV6-6	ASSYSRRGHETQY
NA	TRBJ1-2	TRBV6-5	ASSQTNYGYT
NA	TRBJ2-1	TRBV4-2	ASSPGRDRYEQF
NA	TRBJ1-1	TRBV5-6	ASSHLRGNTEAF
TRBD1	TRBJ1-1	TRBV6-5	ASSYYLGQGGTEAF
NA	TRBJ2-7	TRBV27	ASSQGGAYEQY
NA	TRBJ1-1	TRBV27	ASSWTRTLNTEAF
NA	TRBJ2-3	TRBV2	ASIRDTDTQY
NA	TRBJ1-3	TRBV9	ASSVSPGLGNTIY
TRBD1	TRBJ2-7	TRBV27	ASSLLGQGNEQY
TRBD1	TRBJ1-1	TRBV14	ASSPYGQDYF
NA	TRBJ1-1	TRBV5-4	ASSLSGTEAF
NA	TRBJ2-5	TRBV4-2	ASSQVGGSRETQY
NA	TRBJ2-2	TRBV2	ASQRRLTNTGELF
NA	TRBJ2-3	TRBV5-4	ASSLQVTDTQY
NA	TRBJ2-7	TRBV7-9	ATEIPSQGESYEQY
TRBD2	TRBJ2-7	TRBV5-1	ASSSETSSPSYEQY
TRBD1	TRBJ1-4	TRBV9	ASSAPQGATNEKLF
NA	TRBJ2-5	TRBV11-3	ASSLVGSQETQY
NA	TRBJ2-3	TRBV6-1	ASSDQKPDTQY
TRBD2	TRBJ2-1	TRBV11-2	ASSFRLAETYNEQF
TRBD2	TRBJ2-1	TRBV6-5	ASGLAGGEQF
NA	TRBJ1-4	TRBV10-1	ASRTLGLLEKLF
TRBD1	TRBJ1-5	TRBV19	ASSADREDHSNQPQH
NA	TRBJ2-1	TRBV7-9	ASSLTQGRRDNEQF
NA	TRBJ2-7	TRBV25-1	ASRGRRGDRADYEQY
TRBD2	TRBJ2-1	TRBV27	ASSPPASGPYNEQF
NA	TRBJ2-1	TRBV6-5	ASSYYARGGRNEQF
NA	TRBJ2-7	TRBV7-9	ASSPSGIAKEQY
TRBD2	TRBJ2-7	TRBV9	ASSPTGTTWEQY
NA	TRBJ2-7	TRBV11-2	ASSLPGQYEQY
TRBD1	TRBJ1-1	TRBV10-3	AIREDRGVTEAF
NA	TRBJ1-1	TRBV28	ASSLVGGVNTEAF
NA	TRBJ1-3	TRBV6-5	ASSYSRLSGNTIY
TRBD1	TRBJ2-7	TRBV5-4	ASSLDTGGATWEQY
NA	TRBJ1-1	TRBV2	ASRGHYTEAF